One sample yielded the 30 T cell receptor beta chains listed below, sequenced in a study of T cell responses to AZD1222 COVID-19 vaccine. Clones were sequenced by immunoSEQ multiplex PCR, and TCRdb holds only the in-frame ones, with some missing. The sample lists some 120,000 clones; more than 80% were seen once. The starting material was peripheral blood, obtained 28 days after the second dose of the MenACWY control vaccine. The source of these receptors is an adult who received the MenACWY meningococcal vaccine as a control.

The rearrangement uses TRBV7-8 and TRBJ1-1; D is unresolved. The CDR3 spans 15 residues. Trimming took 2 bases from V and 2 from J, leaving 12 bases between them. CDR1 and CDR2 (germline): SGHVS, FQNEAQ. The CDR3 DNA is TGTGCCAGCAGCTTACGATCGCAGGCAAACACTGAAGCTTTCTTT. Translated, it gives CASSLRSQANTEAFF.

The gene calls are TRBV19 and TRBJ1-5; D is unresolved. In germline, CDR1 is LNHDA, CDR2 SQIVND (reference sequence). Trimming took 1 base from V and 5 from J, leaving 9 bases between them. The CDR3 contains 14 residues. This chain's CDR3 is CASSIGPADQPQHF. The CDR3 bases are TGTGCCAGTAGTATAGGGCCAGCGGATCAGCCCCAGCATTTT.

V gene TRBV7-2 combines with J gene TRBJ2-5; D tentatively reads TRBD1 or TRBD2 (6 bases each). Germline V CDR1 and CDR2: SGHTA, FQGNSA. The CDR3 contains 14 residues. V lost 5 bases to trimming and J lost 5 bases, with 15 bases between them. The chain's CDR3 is CASSPDGGLETQYF. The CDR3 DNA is TGTGCCAGCAGCCCAGATGGGGGGCTGGAGACCCAGTACTTC.

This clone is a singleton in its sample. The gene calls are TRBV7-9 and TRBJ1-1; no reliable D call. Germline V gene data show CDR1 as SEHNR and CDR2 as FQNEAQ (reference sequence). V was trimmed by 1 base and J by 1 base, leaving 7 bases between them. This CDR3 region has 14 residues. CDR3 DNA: TGTGCCAGCAGCTTAGTGAAAGGGAACACTGAAGCTTTCTTT. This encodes CASSLVKGNTEAFF.

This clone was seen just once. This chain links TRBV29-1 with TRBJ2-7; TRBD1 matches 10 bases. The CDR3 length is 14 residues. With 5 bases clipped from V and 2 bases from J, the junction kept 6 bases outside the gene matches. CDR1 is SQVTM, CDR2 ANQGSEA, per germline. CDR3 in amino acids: CSVLGQGIAYEQYF. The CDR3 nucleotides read TGCAGCGTTTTGGGACAGGGGATAGCCTACGAGCAGTACTTC.

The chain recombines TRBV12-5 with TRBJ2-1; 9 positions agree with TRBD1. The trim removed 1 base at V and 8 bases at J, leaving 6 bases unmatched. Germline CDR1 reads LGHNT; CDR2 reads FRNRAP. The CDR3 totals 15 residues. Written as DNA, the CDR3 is TGTGCTAGTGGTTTGGGGGGACAGGGTCGGGATGAGCAGTTCTTC. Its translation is CASGLGGQGRDEQFF.

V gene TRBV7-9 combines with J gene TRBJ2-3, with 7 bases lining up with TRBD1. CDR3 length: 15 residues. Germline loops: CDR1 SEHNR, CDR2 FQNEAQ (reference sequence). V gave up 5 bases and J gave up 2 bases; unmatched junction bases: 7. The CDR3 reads CASSLGDSYTDTQYF. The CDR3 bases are TGTGCCAGCAGCCTAGGGGACAGTTACACAGATACGCAGTATTTT.

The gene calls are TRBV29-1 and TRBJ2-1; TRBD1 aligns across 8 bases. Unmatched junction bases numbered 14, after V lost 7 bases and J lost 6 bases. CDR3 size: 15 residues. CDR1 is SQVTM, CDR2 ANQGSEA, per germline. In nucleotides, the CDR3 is TGCAGCGCAGCTGGCACCGTGACAGGGGCCAATGAGCAGTTCTTC. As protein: CSAAGTVTGANEQFF.

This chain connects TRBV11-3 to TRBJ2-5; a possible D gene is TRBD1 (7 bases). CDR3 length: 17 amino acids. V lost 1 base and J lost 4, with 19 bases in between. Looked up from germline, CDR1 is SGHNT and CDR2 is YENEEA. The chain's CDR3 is CASSLGSVQGGGETQYF. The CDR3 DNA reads TGTGCCAGCAGCTTAGGATCGGTTCAGGGGGGCGGAGAGACCCAGTACTTC.

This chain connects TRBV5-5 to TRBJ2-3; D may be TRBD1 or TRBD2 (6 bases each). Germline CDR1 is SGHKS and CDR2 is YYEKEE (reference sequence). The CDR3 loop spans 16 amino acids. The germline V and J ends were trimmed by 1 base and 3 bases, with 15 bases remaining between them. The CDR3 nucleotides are TGTGCCAGCAGCTTGACGCGGTGGAGGGGGACAGATACGCAGTATTTT. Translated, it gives CASSLTRWRGTDTQYF.

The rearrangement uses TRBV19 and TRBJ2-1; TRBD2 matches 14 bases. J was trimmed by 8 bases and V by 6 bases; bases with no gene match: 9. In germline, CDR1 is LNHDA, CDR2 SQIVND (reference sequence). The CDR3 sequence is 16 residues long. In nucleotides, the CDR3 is TGTGCCAGTAGCACCGAGCCGGGACTAGCGGGAGATGAGCAGTTCTTC. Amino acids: CASSTEPGLAGDEQFF.

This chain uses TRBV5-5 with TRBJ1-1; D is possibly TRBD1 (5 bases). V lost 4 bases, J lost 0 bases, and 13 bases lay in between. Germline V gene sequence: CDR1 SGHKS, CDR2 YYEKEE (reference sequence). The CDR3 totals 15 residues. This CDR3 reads CASSGGHSMNTEAFF. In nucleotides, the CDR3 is TGTGCCAGCAGCGGAGGACACAGCATGAACACTGAAGCTTTCTTT.

The CDR3 protein is CASSPGTGAYLVDYGYTF. CDR3 DNA: TGTGCCAGCTCACCAGGGACAGGGGCCTACCTAGTTGACTATGGCTACACCTTC. The chain uses TRBV18 and TRBJ1-2; 10 bases match TRBD1. The V segment lost 2 bases and the J segment 3 bases; nucleotides outside the gene matches: 12. CDR1 and CDR2 from the germline V gene are KGHSH and LQKENI. This CDR3 is 18 amino acids long.

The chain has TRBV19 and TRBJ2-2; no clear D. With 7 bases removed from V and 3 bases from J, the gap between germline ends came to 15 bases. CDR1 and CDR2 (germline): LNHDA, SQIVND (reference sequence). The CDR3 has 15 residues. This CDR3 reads CASKRPPFDTGELFF. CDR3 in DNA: TGTGCCAGTAAAAGACCGCCGTTCGACACCGGGGAGCTGTTTTTT.

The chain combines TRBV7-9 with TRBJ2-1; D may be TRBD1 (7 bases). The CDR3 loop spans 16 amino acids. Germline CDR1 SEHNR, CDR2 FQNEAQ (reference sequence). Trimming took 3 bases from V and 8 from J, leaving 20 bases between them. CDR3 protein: CASSLGWRGLDDEQFF. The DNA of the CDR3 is TGTGCCAGCAGCTTGGGTTGGAGGGGGCTCGACGATGAGCAGTTCTTC.

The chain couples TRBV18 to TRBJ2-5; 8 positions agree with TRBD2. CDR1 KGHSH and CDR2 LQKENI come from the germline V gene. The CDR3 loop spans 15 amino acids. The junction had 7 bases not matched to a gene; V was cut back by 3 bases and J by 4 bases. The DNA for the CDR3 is TGTGCCAGCTCACCTTCCAGCGGGAGATCAGAGACCCAGTACTTC. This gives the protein CASSPSSGRSETQYF.

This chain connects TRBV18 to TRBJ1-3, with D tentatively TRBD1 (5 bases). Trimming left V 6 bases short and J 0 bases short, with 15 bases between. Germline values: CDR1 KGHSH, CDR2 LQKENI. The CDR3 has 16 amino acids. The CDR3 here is CASSHDTGFSGNTIYF. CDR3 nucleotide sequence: TGTGCCAGCTCTCACGATACAGGCTTCTCTGGAAACACCATATATTTT.

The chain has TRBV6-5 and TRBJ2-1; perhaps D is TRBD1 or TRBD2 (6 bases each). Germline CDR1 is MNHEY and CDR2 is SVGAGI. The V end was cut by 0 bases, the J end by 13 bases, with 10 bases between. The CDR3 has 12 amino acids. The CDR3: CASSYSRDNQFF. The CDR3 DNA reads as TGTGCCAGCAGTTACTCGCGGGACAATCAGTTCTTC.

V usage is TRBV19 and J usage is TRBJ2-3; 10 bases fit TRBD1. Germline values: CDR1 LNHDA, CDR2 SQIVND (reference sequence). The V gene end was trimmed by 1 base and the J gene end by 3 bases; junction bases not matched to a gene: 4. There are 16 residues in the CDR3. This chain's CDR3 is CASSIAGTGETDTQYF. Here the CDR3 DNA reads TGTGCCAGTAGTATAGCGGGGACAGGGGAAACAGATACGCAGTATTTT.

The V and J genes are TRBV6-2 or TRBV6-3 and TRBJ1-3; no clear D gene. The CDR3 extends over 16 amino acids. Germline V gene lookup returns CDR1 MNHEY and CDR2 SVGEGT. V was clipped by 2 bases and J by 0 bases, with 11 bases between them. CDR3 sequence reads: CASSYGGPSSGNTIYF. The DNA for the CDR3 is TGTGCCAGCAGTTACGGAGGACCGAGCTCTGGAAACACCATATATTTT.

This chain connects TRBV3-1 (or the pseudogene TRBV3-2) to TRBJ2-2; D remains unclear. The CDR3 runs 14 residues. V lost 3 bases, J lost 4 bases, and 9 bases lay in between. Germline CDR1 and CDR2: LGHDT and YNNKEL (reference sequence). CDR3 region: CASSHFLPTGELFF. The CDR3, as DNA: TGTGCCAGCAGCCACTTCCTTCCCACCGGGGAGCTGTTTTTT.

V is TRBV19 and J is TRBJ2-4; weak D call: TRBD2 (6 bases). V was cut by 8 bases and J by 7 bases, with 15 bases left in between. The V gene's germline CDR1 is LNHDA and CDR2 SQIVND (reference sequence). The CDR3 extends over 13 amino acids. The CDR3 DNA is TGTGCCAGTGGCCGTCAGGGAGGCAACATTCAGTACTTC. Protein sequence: CASGRQGGNIQYF.

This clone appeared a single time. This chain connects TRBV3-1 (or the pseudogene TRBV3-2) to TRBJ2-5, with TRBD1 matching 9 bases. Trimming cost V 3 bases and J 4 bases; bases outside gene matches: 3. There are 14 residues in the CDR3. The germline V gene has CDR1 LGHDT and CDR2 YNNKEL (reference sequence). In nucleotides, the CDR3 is TGTGCCAGCAGCCAGGGACAGGGAGGAGAGACCCAGTACTTC. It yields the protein CASSQGQGGETQYF.

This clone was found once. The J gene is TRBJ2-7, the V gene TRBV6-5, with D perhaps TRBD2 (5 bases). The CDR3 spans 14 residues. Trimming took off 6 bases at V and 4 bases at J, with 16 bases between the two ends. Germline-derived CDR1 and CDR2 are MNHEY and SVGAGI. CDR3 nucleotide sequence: TGTGCCAGCAGACGGGGTCAAAGAACTTACGAGCAGTACTTC. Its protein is CASRRGQRTYEQYF.

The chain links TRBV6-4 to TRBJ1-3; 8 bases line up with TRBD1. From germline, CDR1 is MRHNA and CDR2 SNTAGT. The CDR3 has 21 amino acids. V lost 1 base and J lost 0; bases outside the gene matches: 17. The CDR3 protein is CASSDYAERTGSPLSGNTIYF. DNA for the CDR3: TGTGCCAGCAGTGACTACGCCGAAAGGACAGGGAGTCCCCTCTCTGGAAACACCATATATTTT.

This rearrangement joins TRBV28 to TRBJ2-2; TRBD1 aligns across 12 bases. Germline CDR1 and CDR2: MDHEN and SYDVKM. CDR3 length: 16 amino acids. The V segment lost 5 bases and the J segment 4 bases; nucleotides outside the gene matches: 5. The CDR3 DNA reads TGTGCCAGCAGTCTGTGGGACAGGGGGCCCACCGGGGAGCTGTTTTTT. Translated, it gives CASSLWDRGPTGELFF.

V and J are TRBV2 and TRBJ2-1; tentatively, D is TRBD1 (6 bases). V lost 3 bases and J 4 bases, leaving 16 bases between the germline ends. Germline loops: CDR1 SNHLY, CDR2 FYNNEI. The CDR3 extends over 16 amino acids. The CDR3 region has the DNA TGTGCCAGCAGTGACTCATGGGGGACAACGTACAATGAGCAGTTCTTC. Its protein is CASSDSWGTTYNEQFF.

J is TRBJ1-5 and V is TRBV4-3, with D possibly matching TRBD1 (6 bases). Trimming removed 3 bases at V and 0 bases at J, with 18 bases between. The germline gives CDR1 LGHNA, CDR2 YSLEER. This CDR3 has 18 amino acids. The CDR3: CASSQGWGLGNSNQPQHF. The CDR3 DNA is TGCGCCAGCAGCCAGGGTTGGGGGCTGGGGAATAGCAATCAGCCCCAGCATTTT.

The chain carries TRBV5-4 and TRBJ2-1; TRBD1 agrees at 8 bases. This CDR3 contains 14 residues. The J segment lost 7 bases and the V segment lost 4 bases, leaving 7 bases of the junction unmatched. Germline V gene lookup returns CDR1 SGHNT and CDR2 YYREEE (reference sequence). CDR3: CASSLGQGRNEQFF. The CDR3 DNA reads TGTGCCAGCAGCCTCGGACAGGGTAGGAATGAGCAGTTCTTC.

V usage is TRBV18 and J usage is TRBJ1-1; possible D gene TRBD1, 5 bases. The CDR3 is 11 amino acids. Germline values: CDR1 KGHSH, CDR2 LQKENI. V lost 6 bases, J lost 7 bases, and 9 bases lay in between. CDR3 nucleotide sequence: TGTGCCAGCTCGGCAGGGAGTGAAGCTTTCTTT. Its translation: CASSAGSEAFF.